This TCR beta chain was identified in a study of early T cells in non-severe SARS-CoV-2 infection. Study-level information: Sequencing targeted bulk RNA from unsorted whole blood, leaving chains unpaired.

The CDR3 runs to 15 residues. Germline CDR1 KGHSH, CDR2 LQKENI. V gave up 0 bases and J gave up 5 bases, with 14 bases separating them. This clonotype was observed a handful of times. Each cDNA molecule carried a unique molecular identifier. TCRdb reprocessed the 5' RACE reads via MiXCR and lists one record per CDR3 protein. The table records fewer than 95,000 distinct CDR3 sequences, 16% of them present only once. V and J are TRBV18 and TRBJ2-7, with D perhaps assigned TRBD1 or TRBD2 (5 bases each). This TCR was recovered from an adult who was a healthcare worker with PCR-confirmed SARS-CoV-2 infection or an uninfected control (not recorded which). Here the sequenced sample was whole blood, taken at baseline. CDR3 protein: CASSPPTGTPHEQYF. CDR3 sequence (DNA): TGTGCCAGCTCACCACCAACCGGGACCCCTCACGAGCAGTACTTC.